This T cell receptor beta chain was observed in a study of OX40 agonist ivuxolimab in advanced cancers. The wider study: At 0.01 to 10 mg/kg, ivuxolimab was administered intravenously to patients every 2 weeks.

Germline lookup yields CDR1 MNHNS and CDR2 SASEGT. The V end lost 3 bases, the J end lost 12 bases, and 11 bases lay between the germline ends. This CDR3 has 11 amino acids. Repertoires were generated with immunoSEQ multiplex PCR, while TCRdb's copy carries only in-frame clones and drops some. The top ten hold approximately 2% of the sample, which has about 67,000 clones, roughly 85% seen once. Study results and caveats: Those patients achieving a partial response at 0.1-3.0 mg/kg showed among the lowest clonal expansion. Not determined was the antigen specificity of the expanded peripheral T cells.

For this clone: No antigen is known for it.

The chain has TRBV6-1 and TRBJ1-2, with a possible D match to TRBD1 (5 bases). The sample here was CD4+ or CD8+ T cells sorted from blood, taken in a trial of the OX40 agonist ivuxolimab. The receptor's source is an adult with an advanced solid tumor such as melanoma, head and neck, liver or kidney cancer. The CDR3 region is CASSDNGGDTF. DNA of the CDR3: TGTGCCAGCAGTGACAACGGGGGGGACACCTTC.